The clone carrying this TCR beta chain has a handful of counts. Its target is not known. Through a sample-barcoded 5' primer and a J-beta primer mix, a second PCR was run for roughly 7 to 11 cycles. Via MiXCR, TCRdb re-called the 5' RACE reads, giving one row per CDR3 protein. This table has around 850,000 distinct CDR3 sequences, under 40% appearing once. These data are taken from a study of blood T cells in healthy people across ages. Findings of the study overall: Bulk PBMC profiling left naive and antigen-experienced comparisons inconclusive.

No fewer than 6 million PBMCs went into each sample. Trimming removed 0 bases from V and 11 bases from J; junction bases left unmatched: 12. The V gene's germline CDR1 is DFQATT and CDR2 SNEGSKA (reference sequence). The CDR3 extends over 14 amino acids. This chain connects TRBV20-1 to TRBJ2-5; 7 bases align to TRBD2. This clonotype was obtained from a young man in good health. The sequenced material came from blood. CDR3 coding DNA: TGCAGTGCTAGAGATCAGGTCGGGGGGAATGAGCAGTACTTC. Its translation is CSARDQVGGNEQYF.